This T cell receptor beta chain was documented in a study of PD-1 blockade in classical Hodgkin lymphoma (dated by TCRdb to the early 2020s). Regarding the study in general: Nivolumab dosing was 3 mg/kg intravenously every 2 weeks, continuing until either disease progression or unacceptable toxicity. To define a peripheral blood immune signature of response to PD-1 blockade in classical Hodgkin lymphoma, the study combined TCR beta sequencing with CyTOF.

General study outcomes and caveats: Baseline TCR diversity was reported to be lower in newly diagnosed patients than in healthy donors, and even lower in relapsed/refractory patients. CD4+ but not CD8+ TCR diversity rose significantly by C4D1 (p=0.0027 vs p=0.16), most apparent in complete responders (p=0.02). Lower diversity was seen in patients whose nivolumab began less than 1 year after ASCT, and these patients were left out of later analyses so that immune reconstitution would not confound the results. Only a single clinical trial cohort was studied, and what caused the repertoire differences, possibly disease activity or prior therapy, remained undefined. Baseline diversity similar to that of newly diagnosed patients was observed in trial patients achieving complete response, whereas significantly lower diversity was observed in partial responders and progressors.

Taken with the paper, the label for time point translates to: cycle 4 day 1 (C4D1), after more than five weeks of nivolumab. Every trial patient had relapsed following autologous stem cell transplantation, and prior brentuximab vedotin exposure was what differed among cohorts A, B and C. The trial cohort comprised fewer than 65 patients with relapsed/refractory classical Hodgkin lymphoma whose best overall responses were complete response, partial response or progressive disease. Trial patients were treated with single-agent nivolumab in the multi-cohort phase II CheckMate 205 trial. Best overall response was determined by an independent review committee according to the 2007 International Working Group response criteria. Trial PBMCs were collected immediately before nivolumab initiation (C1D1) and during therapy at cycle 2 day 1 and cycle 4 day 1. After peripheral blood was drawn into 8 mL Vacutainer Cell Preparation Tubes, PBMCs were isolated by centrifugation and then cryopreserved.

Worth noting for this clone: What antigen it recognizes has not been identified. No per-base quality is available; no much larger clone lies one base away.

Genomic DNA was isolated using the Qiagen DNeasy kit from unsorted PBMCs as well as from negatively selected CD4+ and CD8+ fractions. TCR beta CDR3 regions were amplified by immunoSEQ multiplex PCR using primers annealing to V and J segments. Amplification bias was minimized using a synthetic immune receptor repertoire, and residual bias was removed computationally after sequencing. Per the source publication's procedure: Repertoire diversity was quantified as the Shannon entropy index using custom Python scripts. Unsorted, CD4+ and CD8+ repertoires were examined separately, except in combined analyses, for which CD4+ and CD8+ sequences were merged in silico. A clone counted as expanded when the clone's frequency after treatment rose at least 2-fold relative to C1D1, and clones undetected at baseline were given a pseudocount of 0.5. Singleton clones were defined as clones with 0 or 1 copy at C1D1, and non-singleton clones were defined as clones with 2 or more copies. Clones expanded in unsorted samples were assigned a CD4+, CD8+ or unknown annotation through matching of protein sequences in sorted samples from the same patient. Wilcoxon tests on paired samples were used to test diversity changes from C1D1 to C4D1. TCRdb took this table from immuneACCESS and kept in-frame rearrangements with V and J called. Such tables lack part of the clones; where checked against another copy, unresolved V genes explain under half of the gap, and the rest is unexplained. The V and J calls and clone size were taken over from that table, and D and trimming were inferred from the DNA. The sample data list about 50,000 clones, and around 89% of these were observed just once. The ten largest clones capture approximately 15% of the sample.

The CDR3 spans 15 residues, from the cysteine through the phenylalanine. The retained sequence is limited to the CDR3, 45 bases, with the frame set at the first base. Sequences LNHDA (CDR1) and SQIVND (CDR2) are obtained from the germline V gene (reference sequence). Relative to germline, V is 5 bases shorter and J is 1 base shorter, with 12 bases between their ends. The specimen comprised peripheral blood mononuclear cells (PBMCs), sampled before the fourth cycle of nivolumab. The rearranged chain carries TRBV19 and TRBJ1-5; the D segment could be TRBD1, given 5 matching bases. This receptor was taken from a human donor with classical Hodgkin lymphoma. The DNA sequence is TGTGCCAGTAGTTGGGGCCCAGGGAGCAATCAGCCCCAGCATTTT. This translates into CASSWGPGSNQPQHF. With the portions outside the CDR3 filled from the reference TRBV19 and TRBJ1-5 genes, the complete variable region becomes DGGITQSPKYLFRKEGQNVTLSCEQNLNHDAMYWYRQDPGQGLRLIYYSQIVNDFQKGDIAEGYSVSREKKESFPLTVTSAQKNPTAFYLCASSWGPGSNQPQHFGDGTRLSIL.